This TCR beta chain is from a study of blood T cell repertoires in COVID-19 (dated by TCRdb to the early 2020s). General notes on the study: Collaborator samples came from the United States, Italy and Spain and covered acute and convalescent phases of COVID-19. The prospective study material was composed of cDNA or gDNA derived from T cells, B-cell-depleted T cells, or PBMCs. The repertoires were released in a freely available public database meant as a resource for research on the immune response to SARS-CoV-2. Sample metadata almost always included a de-identified subject ID, COVID-19 status, age in years and sex. Where HLA class I and class II types were available, the types were taken from metadata supplied by the sample provider, not from assay-based typing. The dataset comprised deeply sampled blood TCRbeta repertoires from subjects exposed to, actively infected with, or recovered from COVID-19. The samples were drawn from two sources: the first 160 participants of the ongoing ImmuneRACE study, and 1,000 to 1,500 subjects contributed by 6 global collaborators. Results and caveats for the whole study, not just this receptor: How much clinical and demographic metadata was included differed by source and by participant, and the metadata was provided uncurated.

The CDR3 numbers 16 residues from cysteine through phenylalanine. Solely the CDR3 DNA is kept, with 48 bases framed from the first base. The germline V gene supplies CDR1 SGHRS and CDR2 YFSETQ. The germline V end is reduced by 5 bases and the J end by 1 base; junction bases left unmatched: 10. The immunoSEQ Assay, a bias-controlled multiplex PCR, was used to amplify TCRbeta CDR3 regions from genomic DNA. As for how the authors treated the data: The number of nucleated cells in each sample was estimated by amplification of reference gene primers within the assay. To quantify the absolute abundance of each unique TCRbeta CDR3 rearrangement, sequence reads were collapsed and filtered. For each sample, productive Simpson clonality was calculated by taking the square root of Simpson's diversity index across productive rearrangements. Imported from immuneACCESS, the table was reduced by TCRdb to in-frame sequences with V and J called. These copies leave out some clones; in studies compared against another copy, an unresolved V gene accounts for under half, and the cause of the remainder is not known. V and J calls and clone size follow that table, whereas D and trimming were derived from the DNA. Here the sample has more than 110,000 clones; about 88% occur a single time. Of the sample, about 5.6% falls within the top ten clones.

Each collaborating institution followed its own protocols to collect whole blood in K2EDTA tubes. For TCRbeta analysis, collaborator samples were shipped as frozen whole blood, as isolated PBMCs, or as DNA extracted from either sample type. The table lists this clone with a count of one. Its antigen is unknown. No base-level quality is on record; no much larger clone is a single base apart. Rearrangement joined TRBV5-1 to TRBJ1-2; 8 bases in the junction line up with TRBD1. The specimen was peripheral blood. The sequence was obtained from a human donor in a cohort sampled during active COVID-19. The CDR3 amino acid sequence is: CASRRWDRNHNYGYTF. In nucleotides, the sequence is TGCGCCAGCAGGCGATGGGACAGGAACCATAACTATGGCTACACCTTC. Full variable domain (CDR3 extended with the reference TRBV5-1 and TRBJ1-2 proteins): KAGVTQTPRYLIKTRGQQVTLSCSPISGHRSVSWYQQTPGQGLQFLFEYFSETQRNKGNFPGRFSGRQFSNSRSEMNVSTLELGDSALYLCASRRWDRNHNYGYTFGSGTRLTVV.